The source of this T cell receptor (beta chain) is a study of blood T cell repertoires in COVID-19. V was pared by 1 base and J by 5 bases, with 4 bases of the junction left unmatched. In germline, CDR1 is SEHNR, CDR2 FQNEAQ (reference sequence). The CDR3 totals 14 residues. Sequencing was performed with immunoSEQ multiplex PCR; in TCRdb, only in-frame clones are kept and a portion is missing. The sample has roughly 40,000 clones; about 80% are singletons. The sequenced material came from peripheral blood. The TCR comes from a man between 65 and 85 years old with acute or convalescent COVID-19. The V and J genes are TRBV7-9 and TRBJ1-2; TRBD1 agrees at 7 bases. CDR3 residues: CASSLEAGGYGYTF. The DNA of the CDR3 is TGTGCCAGCAGCTTAGAAGCAGGGGGGTATGGCTACACCTTC. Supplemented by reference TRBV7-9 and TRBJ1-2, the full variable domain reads DTGVSQNPRHKITKRGQNVTFRCDPISEHNRLYWYRQTLGQGPEFLTYFQNEAQLEKSRLLSDRFSAERPKGSFSTLEIQRTEQGDSAMYLCASSLEAGGYGYTFGSGTRLTVV.